This T cell receptor beta chain was profiled in a study of shared clonotypes between healthy human individuals. Participating donors were healthy, HIV-negative adults free of recent acute infections or vaccinations. The repertoire was sequenced with immunoSEQ multiplex PCR; TCRdb's copy has only in-frame clones and lacks some. The table has over a million clones, 95% to 97% seen once; the top ten hold 0.95% to 1.5%. CDR3 size: 11 residues. V was shortened by 1 base and J by 13 bases, with 9 bases between the two germline ends. Looked up from germline, CDR1 is SEHNR and CDR2 is FQNEAQ (reference sequence).

J is TRBJ2-3 and V is TRBV7-9; no definite D call. Specimen: naive CD4+ T cells sorted from blood. Documented subset: CD45RA+ positively selected. The clonotype comes from a man aged 25 to 40 in good health. In DNA, the CDR3 is TGTGCCAGCAGCTTAGAGGCGACAAAGTATTTT. Translation gives CASSLEATKYF.